The present T cell receptor (beta chain) was sequenced within a study of early T cells in non-severe SARS-CoV-2 infection. In this sample, this clonotype turned up a few times. Its antigen is undetermined. Germline CDR1 reads SGHNT; CDR2 reads YYREEE (reference sequence). The CDR3 has 15 residues. Trimming removed 2 bases from V and 5 bases from J, with 17 bases in between. Unique molecular identifiers were affixed to single, distinct cDNA molecules. A single record per CDR3 protein comes from TCRdb applying MiXCR to the 5' RACE reads. The sample yields some 40,000 distinct CDR3 sequences, roughly 5% seen once. General study findings and limits: The VDJdb matching leaned toward anti-spike CD8 responses and overlooked private and CD4 specificities.

The TCR was taken from an adult who was a healthcare worker with PCR-confirmed SARS-CoV-2 infection or an uninfected control (not recorded which). The sequenced material came from whole blood. The gene calls are TRBV5-4 and TRBJ2-7; D unclear. CDR3 DNA: TGTGCCAGCAGCTTCTTTGTCGGCACGAACGACGAGCAGTACTTC. It is translated as CASSFFVGTNDEQYF.